These 9 T cell receptor beta chains came from one sample sequenced in a study of cytomegalovirus exposure and HLA in healthy donors. PCR primers comprised 60 Vbeta and 13 Jbeta primers. Libraries were prepared by immunoSEQ multiplex PCR; TCRdb keeps only in-frame clonotypes and omits some of them. This table has about 130,000 clones, 60% to 80% appearing once. The sequenced sample was PBMCs. Receptors were obtained from a male donor in good health and CMV-seronegative.

The sample holds a few counts of this clone. The chain is built from TRBV28 and TRBJ2-7, with 9 positions matching TRBD2. The CDR3 has 16 amino acids. The J segment lost 0 bases and the V segment lost 10 bases, leaving 13 bases of the junction unmatched. Germline V gene data show CDR1 as MDHEN and CDR2 as SYDVKM. CDR3 DNA sequence: TGTGCCATTCGGGAGGGTAGCGGGAGCTTCTCCTACGAGCAGTACTTC. Translation: CAIREGSGSFSYEQYF.

The chain has TRBV7-9 and TRBJ2-5; 7 nucleotides match TRBD2. Germline V gives CDR1 SEHNR, CDR2 FQNEAQ (reference sequence). J lost 5 bases, V lost 3 bases, and 6 bases had no gene match. This CDR3 contains 14 residues. CDR3 coding DNA: TGTGCCAGCAGCTTCCCGGGTAGCGGGGAGACCCAGTACTTC. It specifies CASSFPGSGETQYF.

The gene calls are TRBV6-9 and TRBJ1-1, with D possibly matching TRBD1 (5 bases). Germline CDR1 MNHGY, CDR2 SVAAGI. The CDR3 is 16 residues long. V was cut by 5 bases and J by 0 bases, with 16 bases left in between. CDR3 DNA: TGTGCCAGCAGTCACTACCGGGGGAATTTGAACACTGAAGCTTTCTTT. Translated: CASSHYRGNLNTEAFF.

This clone occurred a few times. The V and J genes are TRBV15 and TRBJ2-1, with 8 bases that match TRBD2. This CDR3 is built from 15 residues. The ends lost 1 base at V and 4 bases at J; junction bases unmatched: 3. Germline values: CDR1 LNHNV, CDR2 YYDKDF (reference sequence). The CDR3 is CATSRGRGGYNEQFF. DNA for the CDR3: TGTGCCACCAGCAGAGGTCGGGGGGGTTACAATGAGCAGTTCTTC. Full variable domain (outside the CDR3, taken from reference TRBV15 and TRBJ2-1): DAMVIQNPRYQVTQFGKPVTLSCSQTLNHNVMYWYQQKSSQAPKLLFHYYDKDFNNEADTPDNFQSRRPNTSFCFLDIRSPGLGDTAMYLCATSRGRGGYNEQFFGPGTRLTVL.

CDR3 coding DNA: TGTGCCAGCATTCCAGCGGGAGGGAAAGAGACCCAGTACTTC. Encoded protein: CASIPAGGKETQYF. The chain combines TRBV28 with TRBJ2-5; 10 bases are shared with TRBD2. This CDR3 has 14 residues. The germline CDR1 and CDR2 sequences are MDHEN and SYDVKM. J was trimmed by 3 bases and V by 7 bases; bases with no gene match: 5.

V is TRBV6-5 and J is TRBJ2-2; D remains ambiguous. CDR1 and CDR2 (germline): MNHEY, SVGAGI. Trimming cost V 5 bases and J 5 bases, with 3 bases left between them. CDR3 length: 11 residues. CDR3 sequence reads: CASSPTGELFF. Here the CDR3 DNA reads TGTGCCAGCAGTCCTACCGGGGAGCTGTTTTTT.

The chain uses TRBV9 and TRBJ2-6, with a possible D match to TRBD1 (6 bases). Germline CDR1 and CDR2: SGDLS and YYNGEE. The CDR3 runs 15 residues. V lost 4 bases, J lost 1 base, and 9 bases lay in between. Written as DNA, the CDR3 is TGTGCCAGCAGCCCCAGGGGTTCTGGGGCCAACGTCCTGACTTTC. Its protein is CASSPRGSGANVLTF.

The V and J genes are TRBV18 and TRBJ2-2; D remains ambiguous. Germline values: CDR1 KGHSH, CDR2 LQKENI. The CDR3 has 16 amino acids. V was trimmed by 2 bases and J by 1 base, leaving 11 bases between them. CDR3 protein: CASSPGSPGNTGELFF. In DNA form, the CDR3 reads TGTGCCAGCTCACCAGGATCGCCAGGGAACACCGGGGAGCTGTTTTTT.

The gene calls are TRBV7-3 and TRBJ2-1; D remains unclear. Trimming cost V 1 base and J 6 bases, with 7 bases left between them. This CDR3 is built from 13 residues. CDR1 is SGHTA, CDR2 FQGTGA, per germline. The CDR3 coding sequence is TGTGCCAGCAGCTTAAGTCTCTCCAATGAGCAGTTCTTC. Its protein is CASSLSLSNEQFF.